These 10 T cell receptor beta chains originate from one sample sequenced in a study of post-analysis software for immune sequencing data. Findings and caveats of the study: TRBV5-6, TRBV5-1 and TRBV20-1 were among five TRBV segments more frequent in patients than controls.

Prepared TCR beta cDNA libraries contained unique molecular identifiers. TCRdb analysed the PCR reads with MiXCR anew, one entry per CDR3 protein. This repertoire shows 180,000 or so distinct CDR3 sequences, roughly 28% found once; its top ten account for 3% to 3.5%. Their recognized antigens are unknown. What was sequenced was blood. The receptors were gathered from a girl younger than 18 with multiple sclerosis.

Regarding this clonotype: One base away lies a much larger clone, so this may be a sequencing read error. The chain couples TRBV5-1 to TRBJ1-4; D is unresolved. The V end lost 4 bases, the J end lost 7 bases, and 20 bases lay between the germline ends. Germline V lookup: CDR1 SGHRS, CDR2 YFSETQ. The CDR3 runs 16 residues. DNA of the CDR3: TGCGCCAGCAGCCGCCCGACTGGGCCACCTTCTGAAAAACTGTTTTTT. Its protein is CASSRPTGPPSEKLFF.

About this clonotype: A read error is possible here, since a much larger clone lies one base away. The chain joins TRBV7-8 to TRBJ2-1; 12 bases are a match to TRBD2. CDR1 and CDR2 from the germline V gene are SGHVS and FQNEAQ. The length of the CDR3 is 17 residues. The CDR3 DNA reads as TGTGCCAGCAGTAGGACTAGCGGGACGAGCTCCTACAATGGGCAGTTCTTC. Its translation is CASSRTSGTSSYNGQFF.

This clonotype was counted at least ten times. V gene TRBV20-1 combines with J gene TRBJ2-7, with TRBD2 identical over 7 bases. The CDR3 sequence is 14 residues long. Germline trimming cut 5 bases from V and 3 bases from J; bases unmatched to any gene: 10. Germline CDR1 DFQATT, CDR2 SNEGSKA (reference sequence). In nucleotides, the CDR3 is TGCAGTGCTCGCTCTAGCGGCTGGGGCTACGAGCAGTACTTC. Amino acids: CSARSSGWGYEQYF.

The sample holds a few counts of this clonotype. The chain couples TRBV5-1 to TRBJ1-5; 8 bases agree with TRBD1. This CDR3 has 15 residues. In germline, CDR1 is SGHRS, CDR2 YFSETQ. The junction had 4 bases not matched to a gene; V was cut back by 0 bases and J by 5 bases. CDR3 region: CASSLGTGRHQPQHF. The CDR3 bases are TGCGCCAGCAGCTTGGGGACAGGGAGGCATCAGCCCCAGCATTTT.

This clonotype was seen a handful of times. This chain links TRBV7-8 with TRBJ2-7; D might be TRBD2 (5 bases). This CDR3 contains 15 residues. In germline, CDR1 is SGHVS, CDR2 FQNEAQ. Between the trimmed V and J ends, which lost 2 bases and 3 bases, there was a span of 14 bases. CDR3: CASSLNFGGYYEQYF. The CDR3 region has the DNA TGTGCCAGCAGCTTAAACTTCGGCGGGTACTACGAGCAGTACTTC.

In this sample, this clonotype turned up a few times. This may stem from a read error, because a much larger clone lies one nucleotide away. The rearrangement uses TRBV20-1 and TRBJ2-5, with D possibly TRBD2 on 7 matching bases. V was trimmed by 1 base and J by 5 bases, leaving 14 bases between them. Germline CDR1 DFQATT, CDR2 SNEGSKA (reference sequence). CDR3 length equals 14 residues. CDR3 nucleotide sequence: TGCAGTGCTAGAGGATTGGAGGGGGGGGAGACCCAGTACTTC. Translating gives CSARGLEGGETQYF.

This clonotype was observed many times. The V and J genes are TRBV20-1 and TRBJ2-5, with D maybe TRBD2 (5 bases). V dropped 7 bases and J dropped 4 bases, with 13 bases sitting between them. CDR3 length: 12 amino acids. Germline V gene data show CDR1 as DFQATT and CDR2 as SNEGSKA (reference sequence). CDR3 region: CSGRGWGETQYF. DNA of the CDR3: TGCAGTGGGAGAGGGTGGGGAGAGACCCAGTACTTC.

For this clonotype: A read error may be the cause here, since a much bigger clone is one base away. The CDR3 is CASSRDLGSSYSEQFF. CDR3 coding DNA: TGTGCCAGCAGTCGGGACCTTGGGAGCTCCTACAGTGAGCAGTTCTTC. The chain employs TRBV28 and TRBJ2-1; D possibly matches TRBD1 or TRBD2 (5 bases each). This CDR3 spans 16 amino acids. Germline V gene lookup returns CDR1 MDHEN and CDR2 SYDVKM.

This clonotype was counted only a few times. The chain links TRBV29-1 to TRBJ2-3, with D perhaps assigned TRBD1 or TRBD2 (5 bases each). Germline V CDR1 and CDR2: SQVTM, ANQGSEA. V shed 7 bases and J shed 3 bases, with 14 bases lying between them. The CDR3 spans 13 residues. This CDR3 reads CSAEGTGTDTQYF. CDR3 sequence (DNA): TGCAGCGCCGAGGGGACGGGGACAGATACGCAGTATTTT.

This clonotype showed up many times. The CDR3 protein is CASSATGRLEETQYF. The DNA of the CDR3 is TGTGCCAGCAGTGCAACGGGACGGCTGGAAGAGACCCAGTACTTC. The rearrangement links TRBV28 to TRBJ2-5, with D perhaps being TRBD1 or TRBD2 (5 bases each). CDR1 is MDHEN and CDR2 is SYDVKM in the germline V gene. The CDR3 runs to 15 residues. V lost 5 bases and J 3 bases, leaving 16 bases between the germline ends.